Sequencing of this T cell receptor (beta chain) was carried out in a study of T cell repertoires in cytomegalovirus infection (dated by TCRdb to about 2019). The study in broad terms: Recently identified HLA-C-restricted CMV epitopes, whose presentation resists viral immunomodulation, were targeted by peptide stimulations together with well-studied HLA-B-restricted epitopes. Donor HLA type was relevant to the analysis, because carriage of CMV infection together with the matching HLA type was indicated by public TCR beta signatures. Findings and caveats that apply to the study as a whole: Cumulative frequency of public TCR beta family members discriminated carriers of CMV infection plus the relevant HLA type in this cohort and an independent approximately 370-donor cohort. The ex vivo response was dominated by HLA-C-restricted CMV-specific TCR beta clonotypes, and the single most frequent clonotype in two of eight donors was supplied by these HLA-C-restricted clonotypes.

The treatment or condition label on this specimen signifies: in vitro stimulation with specific CMV peptide epitopes to enrich CMV-specific T cells. This clonotype was observed at least ten times. The antigen this receptor binds is unknown. No much larger clonotype is one base removed from it; base qualities were not supplied. Sequencing instrument: Illumina HiSeq 1500. The raw public data were reprocessed by TCRdb itself: fastp quality trimming at Q25, MiXCR clonotype calling, in-frame beta chains only. One record per CDR3 amino acid sequence lists the most common genes and DNA. Counted in this sample were 360,000 or so distinct CDR3 sequences; just under 35% of them appeared once. Approximately 13% of the sample is taken by the ten largest. According to the germline V gene, CDR1 reads SGHTA and CDR2 reads FQGNSA. Trimming removed 3 bases from V and 2 bases from J, leaving 12 bases between the germline ends. Inclusive of the bounding cysteine and phenylalanine, the CDR3 is 15 residues long. Just CDR3 DNA is preserved here, 45 bases in frame from base 1.

The receptor was derived from a human donor in good health (CMV status not recorded). Some clones in this sample may be carry-over from other donors' samples. The sample here was cultured PBMCs, taken from culture after CMV antigen stimulation. The chain employs TRBV7-2 and TRBJ2-3; possibly the D gene is TRBD2, per 5 matching bases. The nucleotides read TGTGCCAGCAGCTTCTGGGGTAGCGTCACAGATACGCAGTATTTT. This is translated as CASSFWGSVTDTQYF.